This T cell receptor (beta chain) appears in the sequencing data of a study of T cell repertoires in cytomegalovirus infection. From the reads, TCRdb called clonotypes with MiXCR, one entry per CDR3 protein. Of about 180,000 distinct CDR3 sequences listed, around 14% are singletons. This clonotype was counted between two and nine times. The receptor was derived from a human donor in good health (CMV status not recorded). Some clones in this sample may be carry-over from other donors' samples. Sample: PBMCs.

DNA of the CDR3: TGTGCCAGTAGCAGGAACGCAGGGGGCCTTTACAATGAGCAGTTCTTC. Translated, it gives CASSRNAGGLYNEQFF. The J gene is TRBJ2-1, the V gene TRBV19; 8 bases map to TRBD1. The germline V gene has CDR1 LNHDA and CDR2 SQIVND (reference sequence). The J segment lost 4 bases and the V segment lost 6 bases, leaving 11 bases of the junction unmatched. The CDR3 contains 16 residues. Variable domain in full (rest from reference TRBV19 and TRBJ2-1): DGGITQSPKYLFRKEGQNVTLSCEQNLNHDAMYWYRQDPGQGLRLIYYSQIVNDFQKGDIAEGYSVSREKKESFPLTVTSAQKNPTAFYLCASSRNAGGLYNEQFFGPGTRLTVL.